This is a list of T cell receptor beta chains from one sample in a study of blood T cell repertoires in COVID-19. Produced via immunoSEQ multiplex PCR; TCRdb's table is partial and in-frame only. The table records about 100,000 clones, about 80% of them present only once. Material for sequencing was peripheral blood. Receptors were obtained from a man between 65 and 85 years old with active or convalescent COVID-19. Each CDR3 is given with its conserved first and last residue. A D gene is named only where the DNA matches it firmly. Expanded clones are given a class, and other clones once, few, many or no size at all.

size	V	J	D	DNA	CDR3
-	TRBV7-2	TRBJ2-2	TRBD2	TGTGCCAGCAGCCCAAGGTGGGGGGGCACCGGGGAGCTGTTTTTT	CASSPRWGGTGELFF
few	TRBV27	TRBJ2-1	TRBD2	TGTGCCAGCAGTCTCAGGACTAGCGGGAGCAATGAGCAGTTCTTC	CASSLRTSGSNEQFF
-	TRBV27	TRBJ1-4	-	TGTGCCAGCAGCGGGTCTAGTAGTAGAAAACTGTTTTTT	CASSGSSSRKLFF
-	TRBV12-3/TRBV12-4	TRBJ1-1	-	TGTGCCAGCAGTTCTCTAGTCTCTGAAGCTTTCTTT	CASSSLVSEAFF
-	TRBV5-8	TRBJ2-2	-	TGTGCCAGCAGCCACTTCCAGGGTCCGGGCACCGGGGAGCTGTTTTTT	CASSHFQGPGTGELFF
-	TRBV20-1	TRBJ1-1	-	TGCAGTGTCCGAATGAGGGCTTTCTTT	CSVRMRAFF
-	TRBV5-1	TRBJ2-7	TRBD1	TGCGCCAGCAGCCCGGGACAGGAATACTACGAGCAGTACTTC	CASSPGQEYYEQYF
-	TRBV7-2	TRBJ2-3	TRBD2	TGTGCCAGCAGCTTAGACGGACTAGCGGGGGAGGGAGATACGCAGTATTTT	CASSLDGLAGEGDTQYF
-	TRBV6-5	TRBJ2-7	TRBD2	TGTGCCAGCAGTACGGGGACTAGCGGGAAGCAGTACTTC	CASSTGTSGKQYF
-	TRBV20-1	TRBJ2-1	TRBD2	TGCAGTGCTAGGGGGCGGGAGGAGCAGTTCTTC	CSARGREEQFF
-	TRBV5-1	TRBJ1-4	TRBD1	TGCGCCAGCAGCCCGTCGACAGGGAGAAATGAAAAACTGTTTTTT	CASSPSTGRNEKLFF
-	TRBV27	TRBJ1-1	-	TGTGCCAGCAGTTTGGGCTCGAACACTGAAGCTTTCTTT	CASSLGSNTEAFF
-	TRBV3-1/TRBV3-2	TRBJ2-5	TRBD1	TGTGCCAGCAGCCCGGACCACAGGGGGCGCGGGGAGACCCAGTACTTC	CASSPDHRGRGETQYF
few	TRBV6-5	TRBJ2-7	-	TGTGCCAGCACCCACGATGGGGCGCGGTCCGAGCAGTACTTC	CASTHDGARSEQYF
few	TRBV27	TRBJ2-7	-	TGTGCCAGCTCGTCCAGTATTGGGCCCTACGAGCAGTACTTC	CASSSSIGPYEQYF
-	TRBV9	TRBJ1-1	-	TGTGCCAGCAGCGCCCGTAACAGGGACGGGAACACTGAAGCTTTCTTT	CASSARNRDGNTEAFF
large	TRBV28	TRBJ2-1	-	TGTGCCAGCAGGGCCCCTAGCACCGGTGGCTCCAATGAGCAGTTCTTC	CASRAPSTGGSNEQFF
-	TRBV9	TRBJ2-1	TRBD1	TGTGCCAGCAGCCCCTGGACAGGGGACAATGAGCAGTTCTTC	CASSPWTGDNEQFF
-	TRBV3-1/TRBV3-2	TRBJ2-1	-	TGTGCCAGCAGCCAATATCGGACTCGAACCCACAATGAGCAGTTCTTC	CASSQYRTRTHNEQFF
-	TRBV4-3	TRBJ2-1	TRBD1	TGCGCCAGCAGCCAAACAGACAGGGGGTTGGATGAGCAGTTCTTC	CASSQTDRGLDEQFF
-	TRBV11-2	TRBJ2-1	TRBD2	TGTGCCAGCAGCTTAGGTCCTAGCGGGAGCTACAATGAGCAGTTCTTC	CASSLGPSGSYNEQFF
-	TRBV7-2	TRBJ2-2	TRBD1	TGTGCAGACCCCAAAGGGGGCCAGGGCGGGGAGCTGTTTTTT	CADPKGGQGGELFF
-	TRBV4-3	TRBJ2-2	TRBD1	TGCGCCAGCAGCCTCAACTCTCAGGGGGAAGGGGAGCTGTTTTTT	CASSLNSQGEGELFF
-	TRBV27	TRBJ2-7	TRBD1	TGTGCCAGCAGTTCGGGACAGGGGCACTACGAGCAGTACTTC	CASSSGQGHYEQYF
-	TRBV7-9	TRBJ2-7	-	TGTGCCAGCAGCCCCCGGGACAACCTATACGAGCAGTACTTC	CASSPRDNLYEQYF
few	TRBV12-3/TRBV12-4	TRBJ1-2	TRBD1	TGTGCCAGCAGCCGACAGGGGGCCTATGGCTACACCTTC	CASSRQGAYGYTF
-	TRBV5-8	TRBJ2-7	TRBD1	TGTGCCAGCAGCTCACAGGGGTGGTACGAGCAGTACTTC	CASSSQGWYEQYF
-	TRBV28	TRBJ2-7	-	TGTGCCAGCACTTCTGCACAGGGTACCTACGAGCAGTACTTC	CASTSAQGTYEQYF
once	TRBV4-1	TRBJ2-5	TRBD2	TGCGCCAGCATGGCGGGAGTGGGAGAGACCCAGTACTTC	CASMAGVGETQYF
few	TRBV6-5	TRBJ2-2	-	TGTGCCAGCCAGCGCGCGAACACCGGGGAGCTGTTTTTT	CASQRANTGELFF
-	TRBV6-1	TRBJ2-2	-	TGTGCCAGCAGTGATACAGGTTCGGGTGGGGAGCTGTTTTTT	CASSDTGSGGELFF
-	TRBV4-2	TRBJ1-3	-	TGTGCCAGCAGCCAAGATGTAGGGAGTAGAGGCACCATATATTTT	CASSQDVGSRGTIYF
few	TRBV12-5	TRBJ2-7	-	TGTGCTAGTGGCAGCCGGGACAAGACCTACGAGCAGTACTTC	CASGSRDKTYEQYF
-	TRBV5-3	TRBJ1-4	TRBD1	TGTGCCAGAAGCTTGGAGACAGGGGGGGAACTTTGCCAGTCTAATGAAAAACTGTTTTTT	CARSLETGGELCQSNEKLFF
-	TRBV15	TRBJ2-5	TRBD2	TGTGCCACCAGCAGAGGGACTAGCCAAGAGACCCAGTACTTC	CATSRGTSQETQYF